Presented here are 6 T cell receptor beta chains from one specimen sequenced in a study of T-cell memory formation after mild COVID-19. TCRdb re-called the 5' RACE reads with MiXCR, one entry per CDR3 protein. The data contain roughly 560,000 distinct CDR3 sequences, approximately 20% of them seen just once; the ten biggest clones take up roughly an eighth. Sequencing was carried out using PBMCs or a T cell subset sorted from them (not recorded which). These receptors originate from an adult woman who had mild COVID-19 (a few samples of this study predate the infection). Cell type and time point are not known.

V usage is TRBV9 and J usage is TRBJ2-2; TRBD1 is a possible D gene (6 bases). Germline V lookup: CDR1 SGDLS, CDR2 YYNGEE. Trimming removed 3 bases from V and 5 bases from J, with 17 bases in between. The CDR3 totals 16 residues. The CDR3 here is CASSDTTATGTGELFF. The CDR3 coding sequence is TGTGCCAGCAGCGACACCACGGCAACAGGGACCGGGGAGCTGTTTTTT. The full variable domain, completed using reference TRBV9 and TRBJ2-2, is DSGVTQTPKHLITATGQRVTLRCSPRSGDLSVYWYQQSLDQGLQFLIQYYNGEERAKGNILERFSAQQFPDLHSELNLSSLELGDSALYFCASSDTTATGTGELFFGEGSRLTVL.

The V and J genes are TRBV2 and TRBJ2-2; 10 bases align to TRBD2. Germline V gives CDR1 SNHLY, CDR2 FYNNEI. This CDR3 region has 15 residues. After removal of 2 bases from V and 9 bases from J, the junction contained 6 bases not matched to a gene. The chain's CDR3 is CASSESGRVARELFF. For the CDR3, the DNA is TGTGCCAGCAGTGAAAGCGGGAGGGTTGCCAGGGAGCTGTTTTTT.

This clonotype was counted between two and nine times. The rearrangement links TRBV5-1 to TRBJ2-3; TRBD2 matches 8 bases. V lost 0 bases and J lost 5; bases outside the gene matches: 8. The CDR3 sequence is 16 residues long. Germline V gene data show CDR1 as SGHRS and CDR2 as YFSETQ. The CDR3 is CASSLASGGHKDTQYF. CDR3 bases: TGCGCCAGCAGCTTGGCCAGCGGGGGCCATAAAGATACGCAGTATTTT.

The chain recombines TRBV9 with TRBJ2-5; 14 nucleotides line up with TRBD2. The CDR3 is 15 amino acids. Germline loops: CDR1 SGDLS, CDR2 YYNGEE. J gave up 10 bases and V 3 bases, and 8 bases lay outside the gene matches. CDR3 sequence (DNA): TGTGCCAGCAGCGCTAGGGGACTAGCGGGGGTTGGCCAGTACTTC. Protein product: CASSARGLAGVGQYF. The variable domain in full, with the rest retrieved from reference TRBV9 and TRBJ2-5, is DSGVTQTPKHLITATGQRVTLRCSPRSGDLSVYWYQQSLDQGLQFLIQYYNGEERAKGNILERFSAQQFPDLHSELNLSSLELGDSALYFCASSARGLAGVGQYFGPGTRLLVL.

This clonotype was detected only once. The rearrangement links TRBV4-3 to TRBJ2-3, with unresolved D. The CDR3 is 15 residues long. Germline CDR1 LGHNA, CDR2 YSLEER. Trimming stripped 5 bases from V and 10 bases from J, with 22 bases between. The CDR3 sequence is CASSTSPGGTGAQYF. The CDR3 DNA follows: TGCGCCAGCAGCACCTCTCCAGGTGGCACTGGGGCGCAGTATTTT.

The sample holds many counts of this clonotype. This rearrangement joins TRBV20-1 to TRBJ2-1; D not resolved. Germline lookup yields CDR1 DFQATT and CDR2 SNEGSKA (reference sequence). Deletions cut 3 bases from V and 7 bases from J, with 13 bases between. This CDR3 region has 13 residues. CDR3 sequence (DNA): TGCAGTGCTAGCGTCCCCCCTCTTAATGAGCAGTTCTTC. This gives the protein CSASVPPLNEQFF.